This T cell receptor (beta chain) was retrieved from a study of cytomegalovirus exposure and HLA in healthy donors. 60 Vbeta and 13 Jbeta primers were used in PCR. Sequencing was performed with immunoSEQ multiplex PCR; in TCRdb, only in-frame clones are kept and a portion is missing. The sample has around 88,000 clones; about 78% are singletons. This clone occurred once. This CDR3 has 23 residues. Germline CDR1 and CDR2: SNHLY and FYNNEI. V was pared by 2 bases and J by 1 base, with 14 bases of the junction left unmatched. V gene TRBV2 combines with J gene TRBJ2-6; 16 bases are shared with TRBD2. Sequencing was carried out using PBMCs. This sequence was found in a woman between 40 and 50 years old in good health and CMV-seropositive. CDR3 DNA sequence: TGTGCCAGCAGTGAATGGAGGAGAACCGGGACTAGCGGGAGGGAATCTGGGGCCAACGTCCTGACTTTC. Its protein product is CASSEWRRTGTSGRESGANVLTF.